This is a list of T cell receptor beta chains from one sample in a study of control samples from healthy donors and cancer patients. Some clones are missing from TCRdb's copy, which holds only in-frame ones; the method was immunoSEQ multiplex PCR. Counted here are 90,000 to 100,000 clones, 70% to 80% occurring once; the ten biggest clones make up under 12%. Input material: blood. The source is a woman in her twenties or thirties in good health. The CDR3 runs from the conserved cysteine through the conserved F or W. The D gene is left open where the match is weak. Clone size is shown for a subset of rows, as once, few, many or a class of expanded clone.

d_call,j_call,v_call,clone_size,cdr3_nt,cdr3_aa
TRBD1,TRBJ2-1,TRBV7-9,-,TGTGCCAGCAGCTTAGTCTTGGGACAGGGGGGACGGATTGAGCAGTTCTTC,CASSLVLGQGGRIEQFF
-,TRBJ2-3,TRBV6-5,-,TGTGCCAGCAGTTATAACGCGGGGGCTTTAGATACGCAGTATTTT,CASSYNAGALDTQYF
-,TRBJ2-7,TRBV14,-,TGTGCCAGCAGCCAAGACCAATTCCAAGGCGAGCAGTACTTC,CASSQDQFQGEQYF
-,TRBJ2-7,TRBV19,-,TGTGCCAGTAGTATAGCTGGGGGGTCGGTCTACGAGCAGTACTTC,CASSIAGGSVYEQYF
TRBD1,TRBJ2-7,TRBV5-4,-,TGTGCCAGCAGCAAAGGACAGGGGGCCACCTACGAGCAGTACTTC,CASSKGQGATYEQYF
-,TRBJ1-2,TRBV6-5,few,TGTGCCAGCAGTTTGGGACCTCCATTAAAGGGCTATGGCTACACCTTC,CASSLGPPLKGYGYTF
-,TRBJ1-1,TRBV3-1/TRBV3-2,-,TGTGCCAGCAGCCAACGACGGAGTATGAACACTGAAGCTTTCTTT,CASSQRRSMNTEAFF
-,TRBJ2-2,TRBV12-3/TRBV12-4,-,TGTGCCAGCAGTTTATGGAGAGCCGGGGAGCTGTTTTTT,CASSLWRAGELFF
-,TRBJ1-6,TRBV4-1,-,TGCGCCAGCAGCCAAGGGATCCCCTTGGGGAATTCACCCCTCCACTTT,CASSQGIPLGNSPLHF
TRBD2,TRBJ2-5,TRBV5-1,-,TGCGCCAGCAGCGCTTACTCGGGGGGCCAAGAGACCCAGTACTTC,CASSAYSGGQETQYF
-,TRBJ2-5,TRBV5-8,-,TGTGCCAGCAGCTCTTGGGGTACTAGTGGTGAGACCCAGTACTTC,CASSSWGTSGETQYF
TRBD1,TRBJ1-1,TRBV10-3,-,TGTGCCATCAGTGTCCGGGACAGGAGGAACACTGAAGCTTTCTTT,CAISVRDRRNTEAFF
-,TRBJ1-3,TRBV6-6,-,TGTGCCAGCTATCTCACGGGGAGGGGAACTGGAAACACCATATATTTT,CASYLTGRGTGNTIYF
TRBD1,TRBJ2-6,TRBV6-6,-,TGTGCCAGCAGTTACAAGGGACAGGGGAACGGCGTCCTGACTTTC,CASSYKGQGNGVLTF
TRBD1,TRBJ1-1,TRBV10-1,-,TGCGCCAGCAGTGTCTCCGAGACAGGGGTGAACACTGAAGCTTTCTTT,CASSVSETGVNTEAFF
-,TRBJ1-5,TRBV19,-,TGTGCCAGTAGCATGGGCGGGGTTTATAGCAATCAGCCCCAGCATTTT,CASSMGGVYSNQPQHF
-,TRBJ1-4,TRBV7-5,-,TGTGCCAGAAGCCCCCTTGACAGGGCCACTAATGAAAAACTGTTTTTT,CARSPLDRATNEKLFF
-,TRBJ2-7,TRBV9,-,TGTGCCAGTTCGACCACAGGGAACGTCTACGAGCAGTACTTC,CASSTTGNVYEQYF
TRBD2,TRBJ2-3,TRBV10-3,-,TGTGCCACCTCCGGGACTAGGTCGACAGATACGCAGTATTTT,CATSGTRSTDTQYF
-,TRBJ2-7,TRBV2,once,TGTGCCAGCAGCAGAGACAGGAGTAACGAGCAGTACTTC,CASSRDRSNEQYF
TRBD2,TRBJ2-7,TRBV6-2/TRBV6-3,-,TGTGCCAGCAGTTCGACCGGGACTAGCGGGCTCTACGAGCAGTACTTC,CASSSTGTSGLYEQYF
TRBD2,TRBJ2-1,TRBV5-4,-,TGTGCCAGCAGCCCCGGACTAGCGGAGCCCAATGAGCAGTTCTTC,CASSPGLAEPNEQFF
TRBD1,TRBJ2-5,TRBV6-5,-,TGTGCCAGCAGCGGGACAGGGTGGGAGACCCAGTACTTC,CASSGTGWETQYF
-,TRBJ1-1,TRBV10-3,-,TGTGCCATCAGCGTTGACAGCCTAGAAGCTTTCTTT,CAISVDSLEAFF
-,TRBJ2-7,TRBV7-9,few,TGTGCCAGCAGCTTACCTCCCGGAGGGGAGCAGTACTTC,CASSLPPGGEQYF
-,TRBJ2-7,TRBV27,-,TGTGCCAGCAGTGTCCCCGGGACACTCGAGCAGTACTTC,CASSVPGTLEQYF
-,TRBJ2-4,TRBV6-5,-,TGTGCCAGCACCCGGGGAGGAGGTTGGAACATTCAGTACTTC,CASTRGGGWNIQYF
-,TRBJ1-4,TRBV5-5,once,TGTGCCAGCAGCTTGGGGGGGAATAATGAAAAACTGTTTTTT,CASSLGGNNEKLFF
TRBD1,TRBJ1-2,TRBV6-5,once,TGTGCCAGCGGCCAGGGGGCAGGGAGTTACGGCTACACCTTC,CASGQGAGSYGYTF
TRBD2,TRBJ2-5,TRBV10-3,-,TGTGCCATCAGTGTTTTTGATGGCGGGGGGGCCGACCCCCAAGAGACCCAGTACTTC,CAISVFDGGGADPQETQYF
-,TRBJ1-4,TRBV12-3/TRBV12-4,-,TGTGCCAGCACCCTGGGACTACATGAAAAACTGTTTTTT,CASTLGLHEKLFF
TRBD1,TRBJ1-2,TRBV6-6,-,TGTGCCAGCAGTCCTACAGGGGATGGCTACACCTTC,CASSPTGDGYTF
-,TRBJ2-7,TRBV7-9,few,TGTGCCAGCAGCTCCCCCGGAGGGCGCTACGAGCAGTACTTC,CASSSPGGRYEQYF
-,TRBJ2-3,TRBV20-1,-,TGCAGTGCTAGTGTACCGAGCACAGATACGCAGTATTTT,CSASVPSTDTQYF
-,TRBJ2-3,TRBV19,-,TGTGCCAGTAGTATAGGGGCGGGGTCTTGGGATACGCAGTATTTT,CASSIGAGSWDTQYF
-,TRBJ1-6,TRBV7-2,-,TGTGCCAGCAGCCGTATATGGGGGTCTAATTCACCCCTCCACTTT,CASSRIWGSNSPLHF
-,TRBJ1-2,TRBV6-2/TRBV6-3,-,TGTGCCAGCAGTTACTCCCCCGGGAGCTATGGCTACACCTTC,CASSYSPGSYGYTF
-,TRBJ1-3,TRBV29-1,-,TGCAGCGTTGAAGAGGGGCACACCATATATTTT,CSVEEGHTIYF
TRBD1,TRBJ1-6,TRBV3-1/TRBV3-2,-,TGTGCCAGCCACGGACAGGGACTACTTTCCCCCCTCCACTTT,CASHGQGLLSPLHF
TRBD1,TRBJ2-4,TRBV5-6,-,TGTGCCAGCAGCCAATATGACAGGGGGGAAAACATTCAGTACTTC,CASSQYDRGENIQYF
-,TRBJ1-1,TRBV18,-,TGTGCCAGCTCCCCCCCCGTCGGGATCGGCACTGAAGCTTTCTTT,CASSPPVGIGTEAFF
-,TRBJ2-2,TRBV4-2,-,TGTGCCAGCAGCCAAGAAACCGGGGGCTCGAACACCGGGGAGCTGTTTTTT,CASSQETGGSNTGELFF
-,TRBJ2-3,TRBV11-2,-,TGTGCCAGCAGCTTAGTGCCTTACACAGATACGCAGTATTTT,CASSLVPYTDTQYF
-,TRBJ1-2,TRBV6-4,-,TGTGCCTCCTCGAGGGGAGGCCCCAACTATGGCTACACCTTC,CASSRGGPNYGYTF
-,TRBJ1-1,TRBV3-1/TRBV3-2,-,TGTGCCAGCAGCCATTCAGGGGCTTACACTGAAGCTTTCTTT,CASSHSGAYTEAFF
-,TRBJ1-1,TRBV3-1/TRBV3-2,-,TGTGCCAGCAGCCAGGGGGCAAGTACTGAAGCTTTCTTT,CASSQGASTEAFF
TRBD1,TRBJ1-2,TRBV7-8,-,TGTGCCAGCAGCTACTATAGTCAGGGACAGGACCTCTATGGCTACACCTTC,CASSYYSQGQDLYGYTF
-,TRBJ2-3,TRBV10-3,-,TGTGCCATCAGTGAGTCAGGGAGAGGAGATACGCAGTATTTT,CAISESGRGDTQYF
-,TRBJ2-2,TRBV10-2,-,TGCGCCAGCTCGGGGGCCGGCGGGGAGCTGTTTTTT,CASSGAGGELFF
-,TRBJ2-7,TRBV7-8,-,TGTGCCAGCAGCCTGGGTGGCCGTTCCTACGAGCAGTACTTC,CASSLGGRSYEQYF